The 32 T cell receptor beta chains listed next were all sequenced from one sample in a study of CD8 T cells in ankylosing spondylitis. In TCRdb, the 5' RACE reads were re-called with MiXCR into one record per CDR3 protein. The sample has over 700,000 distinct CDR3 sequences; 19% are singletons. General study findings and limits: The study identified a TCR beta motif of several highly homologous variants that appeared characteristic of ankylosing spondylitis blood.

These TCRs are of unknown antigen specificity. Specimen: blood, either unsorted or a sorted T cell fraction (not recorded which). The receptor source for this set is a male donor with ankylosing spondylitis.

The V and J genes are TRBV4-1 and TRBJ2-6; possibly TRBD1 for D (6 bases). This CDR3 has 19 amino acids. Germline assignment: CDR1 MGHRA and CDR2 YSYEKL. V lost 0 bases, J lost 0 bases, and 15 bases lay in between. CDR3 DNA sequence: TGCGCCAGCAGCCAAGATCGATCAGGGGTGTTCTCTGGGGCCAACGTCCTGACTTTC. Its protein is CASSQDRSGVFSGANVLTF.

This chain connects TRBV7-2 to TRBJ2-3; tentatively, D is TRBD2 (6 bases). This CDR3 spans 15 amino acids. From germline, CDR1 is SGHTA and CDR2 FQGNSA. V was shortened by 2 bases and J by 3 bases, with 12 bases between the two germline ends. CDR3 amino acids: CASSLWAGRTDTQYF. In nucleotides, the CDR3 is TGTGCCAGCAGCTTATGGGCGGGAAGGACAGATACGCAGTATTTT.

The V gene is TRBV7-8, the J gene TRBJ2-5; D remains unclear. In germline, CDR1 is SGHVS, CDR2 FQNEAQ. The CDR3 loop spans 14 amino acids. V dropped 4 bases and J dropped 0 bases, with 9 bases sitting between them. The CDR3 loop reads CASSYTEHQETQYF. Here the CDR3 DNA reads TGTGCCAGCAGCTATACAGAGCACCAAGAGACCCAGTACTTC.

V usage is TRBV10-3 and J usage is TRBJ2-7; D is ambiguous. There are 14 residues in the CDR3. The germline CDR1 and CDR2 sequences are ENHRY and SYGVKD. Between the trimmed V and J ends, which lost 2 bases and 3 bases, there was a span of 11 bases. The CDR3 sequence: CAISEGKTGYEQYF. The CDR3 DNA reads TGTGCCATCAGTGAGGGCAAAACGGGCTACGAGCAGTACTTC.

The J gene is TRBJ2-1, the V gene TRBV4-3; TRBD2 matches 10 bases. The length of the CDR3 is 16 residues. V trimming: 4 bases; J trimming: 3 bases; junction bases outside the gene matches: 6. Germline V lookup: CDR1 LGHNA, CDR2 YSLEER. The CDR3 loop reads CASSPGLAALYNEQFF. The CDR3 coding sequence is TGCGCCAGCAGCCCTGGACTAGCGGCCCTCTACAATGAGCAGTTCTTC.

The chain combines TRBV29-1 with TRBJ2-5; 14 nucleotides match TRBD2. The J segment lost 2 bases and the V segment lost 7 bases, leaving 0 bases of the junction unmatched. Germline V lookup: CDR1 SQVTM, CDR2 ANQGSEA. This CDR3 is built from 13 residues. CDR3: CSGLAGGQETQYF. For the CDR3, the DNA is TGCAGCGGACTAGCGGGAGGGCAAGAGACCCAGTACTTC.

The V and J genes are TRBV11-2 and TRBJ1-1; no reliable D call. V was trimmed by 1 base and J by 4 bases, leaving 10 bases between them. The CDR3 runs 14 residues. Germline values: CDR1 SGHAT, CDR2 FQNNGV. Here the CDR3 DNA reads TGTGCCAGCAGCTTAGGGTGGGGTAGCACTGAAGCTTTCTTT. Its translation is CASSLGWGSTEAFF.

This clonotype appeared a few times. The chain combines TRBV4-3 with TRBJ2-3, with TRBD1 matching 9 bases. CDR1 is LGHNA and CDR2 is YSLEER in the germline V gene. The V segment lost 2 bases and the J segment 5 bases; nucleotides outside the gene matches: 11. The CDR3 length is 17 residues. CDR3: CASSQRAPGQGGDTQYF. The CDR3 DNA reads TGCGCCAGCAGCCAAAGAGCTCCGGGACAGGGAGGAGATACGCAGTATTTT.

CDR3 in DNA: TGCGCCAGCAGCCAAGTCAGGGGCGACATTCAGTACTTC. It translates to CASSQVRGDIQYF. The rearrangement links TRBV4-1 to TRBJ2-4; D possibly corresponds to TRBD1 (6 bases). This CDR3 is 13 amino acids long. Germline V gene lookup returns CDR1 MGHRA and CDR2 YSYEKL. Trimming shortened V by 1 base and J by 8 bases, and 9 bases separated the two germline ends.

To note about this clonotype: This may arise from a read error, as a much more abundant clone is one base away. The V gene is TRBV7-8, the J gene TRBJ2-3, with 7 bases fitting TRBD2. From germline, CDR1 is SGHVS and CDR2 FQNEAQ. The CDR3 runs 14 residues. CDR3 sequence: CASSLGDYLNTQFF. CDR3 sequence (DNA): TGTGCCAGCAGCTTGGGGGACTACCTAAATACGCAGTTTTTT.

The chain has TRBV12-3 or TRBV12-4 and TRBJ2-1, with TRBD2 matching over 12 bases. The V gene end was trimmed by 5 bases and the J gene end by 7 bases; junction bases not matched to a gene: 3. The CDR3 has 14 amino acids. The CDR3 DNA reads TGTGCCAGCAGTAGACTAGCGGGAGAGAATGAGCAGTTCTTC. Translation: CASSRLAGENEQFF.

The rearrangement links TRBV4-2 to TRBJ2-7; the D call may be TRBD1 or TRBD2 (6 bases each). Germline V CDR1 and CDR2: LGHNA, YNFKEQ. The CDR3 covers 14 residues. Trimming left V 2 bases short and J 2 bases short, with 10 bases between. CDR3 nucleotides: TGTGCCAGCAGCCAAACGGGGGACACCTACGAGCAGTACTTC. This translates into CASSQTGDTYEQYF.

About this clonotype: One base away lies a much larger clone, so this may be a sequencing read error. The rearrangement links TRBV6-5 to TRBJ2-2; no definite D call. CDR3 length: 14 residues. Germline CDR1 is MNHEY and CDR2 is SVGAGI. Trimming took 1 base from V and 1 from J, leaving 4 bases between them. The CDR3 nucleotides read TGTGCCAGCAGTTACTGGGGGAACACCGGGGAGCTGTTTTTT. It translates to CASSYWGNTGELFF.

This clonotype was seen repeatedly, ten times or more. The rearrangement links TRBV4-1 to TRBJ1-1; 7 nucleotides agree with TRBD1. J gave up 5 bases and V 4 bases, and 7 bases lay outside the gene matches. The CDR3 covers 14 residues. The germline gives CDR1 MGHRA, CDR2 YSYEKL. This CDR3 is CASSREQGWTEAFF. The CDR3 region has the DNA TGCGCCAGCAGCCGCGAACAGGGGTGGACTGAAGCTTTCTTT.

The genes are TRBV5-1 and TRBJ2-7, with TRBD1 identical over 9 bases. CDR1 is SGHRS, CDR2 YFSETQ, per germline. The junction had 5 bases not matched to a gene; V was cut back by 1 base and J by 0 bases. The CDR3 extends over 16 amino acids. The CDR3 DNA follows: TGCGCCAGCAGCTTGATAACGGGACAGGGCTCCTACGAGCAGTACTTC. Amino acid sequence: CASSLITGQGSYEQYF.

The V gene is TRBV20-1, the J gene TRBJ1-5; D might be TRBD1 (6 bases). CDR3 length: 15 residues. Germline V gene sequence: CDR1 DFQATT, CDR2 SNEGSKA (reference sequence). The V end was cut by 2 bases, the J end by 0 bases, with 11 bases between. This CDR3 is CSARPQGYSNQPQHF. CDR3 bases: TGCAGTGCTAGACCACAGGGTTATAGCAATCAGCCCCAGCATTTT.

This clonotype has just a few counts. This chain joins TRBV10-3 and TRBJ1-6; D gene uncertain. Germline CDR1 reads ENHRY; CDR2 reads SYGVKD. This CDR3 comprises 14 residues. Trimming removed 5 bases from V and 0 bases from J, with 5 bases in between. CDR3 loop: CAISSDSYNSPLHF. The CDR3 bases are TGTGCCATCAGTTCAGACTCCTATAATTCACCCCTCCACTTT.

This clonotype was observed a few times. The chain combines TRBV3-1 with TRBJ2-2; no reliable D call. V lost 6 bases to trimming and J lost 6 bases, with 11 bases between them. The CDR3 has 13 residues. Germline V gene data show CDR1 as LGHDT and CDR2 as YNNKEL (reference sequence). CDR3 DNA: TGTGCCAGCAGATCATTAGGGCCCGGGGAGCTGTTTTTT. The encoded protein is CASRSLGPGELFF.

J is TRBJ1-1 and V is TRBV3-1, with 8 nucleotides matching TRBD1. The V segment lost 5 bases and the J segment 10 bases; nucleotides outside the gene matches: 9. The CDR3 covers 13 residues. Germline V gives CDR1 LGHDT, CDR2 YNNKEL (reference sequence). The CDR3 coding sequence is TGTGCCAGCAGCTACCTGAGGACAGGGATAGCTTTCTTT. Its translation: CASSYLRTGIAFF.

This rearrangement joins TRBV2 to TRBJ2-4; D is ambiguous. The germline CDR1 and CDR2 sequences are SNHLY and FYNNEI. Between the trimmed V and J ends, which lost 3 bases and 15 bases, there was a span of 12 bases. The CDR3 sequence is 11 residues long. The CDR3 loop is CASSDSQRPYF. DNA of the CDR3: TGTGCCAGCAGTGATTCACAAAGGCCGTACTTC.

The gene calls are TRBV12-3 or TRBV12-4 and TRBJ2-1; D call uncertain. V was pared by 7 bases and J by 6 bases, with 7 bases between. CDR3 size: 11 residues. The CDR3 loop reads CASKYGNEQFF. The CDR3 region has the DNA TGTGCCAGCAAGTACGGCAATGAGCAGTTCTTC.

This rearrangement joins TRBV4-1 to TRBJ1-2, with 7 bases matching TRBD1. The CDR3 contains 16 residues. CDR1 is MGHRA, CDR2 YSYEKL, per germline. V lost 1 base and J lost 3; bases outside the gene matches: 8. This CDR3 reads CASSQVRGQSDYGYTF. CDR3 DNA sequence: TGCGCCAGCAGCCAAGTCCGGGGACAGTCTGACTATGGCTACACCTTC.

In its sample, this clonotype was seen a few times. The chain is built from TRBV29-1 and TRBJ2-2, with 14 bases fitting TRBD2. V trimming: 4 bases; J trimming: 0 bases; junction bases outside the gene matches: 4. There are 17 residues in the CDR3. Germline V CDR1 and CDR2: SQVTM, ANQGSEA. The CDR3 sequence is CSVGGLAGVANTGELFF. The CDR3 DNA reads TGCAGCGTTGGGGGACTAGCGGGAGTCGCGAACACCGGGGAGCTGTTTTTT.

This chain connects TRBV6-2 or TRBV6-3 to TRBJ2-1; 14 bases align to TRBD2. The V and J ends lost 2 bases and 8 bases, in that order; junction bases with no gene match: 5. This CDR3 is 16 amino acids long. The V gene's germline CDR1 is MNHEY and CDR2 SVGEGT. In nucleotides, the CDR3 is TGTGCCAGCAGTTACCCTGAGACTAGCGGGAGGGATGAGCAGTTCTTC. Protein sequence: CASSYPETSGRDEQFF.

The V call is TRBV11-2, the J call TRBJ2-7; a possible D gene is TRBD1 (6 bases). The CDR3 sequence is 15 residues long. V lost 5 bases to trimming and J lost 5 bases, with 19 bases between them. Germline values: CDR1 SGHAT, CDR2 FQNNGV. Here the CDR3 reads CASSVSRGRGHEQYF. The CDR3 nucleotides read TGTGCCAGCAGCGTTAGTAGGGGCAGGGGCCACGAGCAGTACTTC.

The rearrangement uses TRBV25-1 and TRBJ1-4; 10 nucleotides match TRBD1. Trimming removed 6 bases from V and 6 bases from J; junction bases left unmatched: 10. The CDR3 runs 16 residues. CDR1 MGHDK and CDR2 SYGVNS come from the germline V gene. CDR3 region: CASSELSGTGDEKLFF. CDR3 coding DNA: TGTGCCAGCAGCGAACTTTCCGGGACAGGGGATGAAAAACTGTTTTTT.

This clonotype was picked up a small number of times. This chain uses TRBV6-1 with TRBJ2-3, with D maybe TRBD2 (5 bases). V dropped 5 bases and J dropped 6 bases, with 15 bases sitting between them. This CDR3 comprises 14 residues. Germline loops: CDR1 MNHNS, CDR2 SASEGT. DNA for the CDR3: TGTGCCAGCAGTACCGGACTCCCGCCGGATACGCAGTATTTT. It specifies CASSTGLPPDTQYF.

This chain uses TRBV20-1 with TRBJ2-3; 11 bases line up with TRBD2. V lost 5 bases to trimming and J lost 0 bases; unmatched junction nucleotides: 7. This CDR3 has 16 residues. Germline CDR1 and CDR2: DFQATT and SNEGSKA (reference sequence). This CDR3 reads CSAQSSGGASTDTQYF. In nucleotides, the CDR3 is TGCAGTGCTCAAAGTAGCGGGGGGGCGAGCACAGATACGCAGTATTTT.

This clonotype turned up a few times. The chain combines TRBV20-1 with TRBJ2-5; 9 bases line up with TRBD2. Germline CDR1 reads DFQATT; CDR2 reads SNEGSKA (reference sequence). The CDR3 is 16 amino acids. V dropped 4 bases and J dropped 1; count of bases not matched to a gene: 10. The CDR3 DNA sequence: TGCAGTGCTAACTACCCCGGGACTAGCAGCCAAGAGACCCAGTACTTC. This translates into CSANYPGTSSQETQYF.

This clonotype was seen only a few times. CDR3: CSAIERNRASGYTF. The CDR3 nucleotides are TGCAGTGCCATTGAACGAAACAGGGCGAGCGGCTACACCTTC. J is TRBJ1-2 and V is TRBV20-1, with D perhaps matching TRBD1 (6 bases). This CDR3 comprises 14 residues. Trimming left V 6 bases short and J 8 bases short, with 22 bases between. Germline loops: CDR1 DFQATT, CDR2 SNEGSKA (reference sequence).

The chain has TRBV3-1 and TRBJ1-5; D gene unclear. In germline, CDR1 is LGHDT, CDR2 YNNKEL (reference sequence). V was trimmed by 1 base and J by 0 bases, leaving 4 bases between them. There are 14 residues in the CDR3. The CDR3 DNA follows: TGTGCCAGCAGCCAAGCCATTAGCAATCAGCCCCAGCATTTT. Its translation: CASSQAISNQPQHF.

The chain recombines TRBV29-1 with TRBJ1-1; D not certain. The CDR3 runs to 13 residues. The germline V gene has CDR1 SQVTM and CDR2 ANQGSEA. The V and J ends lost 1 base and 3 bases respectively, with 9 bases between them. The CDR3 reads CSVEGDKDTEAFF. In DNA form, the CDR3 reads TGCAGCGTTGAAGGAGACAAGGACACTGAAGCTTTCTTT.